These 18 T cell receptor beta chains were sequenced from one sample in a study of cytomegalovirus exposure and HLA in healthy donors. The PCR used 60 Vbeta and 13 Jbeta primers. Sequencing used immunoSEQ multiplex PCR; TCRdb keeps in-frame clones, though not all of them. This sample yields about 160,000 clones, of which over 80% are seen a single time; around 1.5% belongs to the top ten. Sequenced: PBMCs. Receptors were obtained from a girl between 10 and 17 years old in good health and CMV-seropositive.

This clone was seen a few times. This chain uses TRBV14 with TRBJ1-3, with 9 bases aligning to TRBD1. This CDR3 comprises 15 residues. V was pared by 6 bases and J by 5 bases, with 8 bases of the junction left unmatched. CDR1 is SGHDN, CDR2 FVKESK, per germline. CDR3 in DNA: TGTGCCAGCAGTCCATTAGGACAGGGGAGAAACACCATATATTTT. It specifies CASSPLGQGRNTIYF.

J is TRBJ1-1 and V is TRBV11-1; D possibly corresponds to TRBD1 (6 bases). The germline CDR1 and CDR2 sequences are SGHAT and FQDESV (reference sequence). V was pared by 2 bases and J by 3 bases, with 10 bases between. This CDR3 contains 14 residues. This CDR3 reads CASSLHRADTEAFF. The CDR3 bases are TGTGCCAGCAGCTTACACAGGGCGGACACTGAAGCTTTCTTT.

The gene calls are TRBV11-3 and TRBJ1-1; TRBD1 aligns across 9 bases. In germline, CDR1 is SGHNT, CDR2 YENEEA. The V segment lost 3 bases and the J segment 3 bases; nucleotides outside the gene matches: 20. CDR3 size: 20 residues. CDR3 nucleotides: TGTGCCAGCAGCTTTCCCGGGACAGGGAATCCCATACGGCGGGACACTGAAGCTTTCTTT. Its translation is CASSFPGTGNPIRRDTEAFF.

The J gene is TRBJ2-1, the V gene TRBV7-9; D might be TRBD2 (6 bases). The CDR3 covers 15 residues. V lost 7 bases and J lost 5, with 18 bases in between. Per the germline V gene, CDR1 is SEHNR and CDR2 is FQNEAQ (reference sequence). CDR3 amino acids: CASNRGIPRNNEQFF. The CDR3 region has the DNA TGTGCCAGCAACCGCGGGATTCCGAGGAACAATGAGCAGTTCTTC. Full variable domain (rest looked up from reference TRBV7-9 and TRBJ2-1): DTGVSQNPRHKITKRGQNVTFRCDPISEHNRLYWYRQTLGQGPEFLTYFQNEAQLEKSRLLSDRFSAERPKGSFSTLEIQRTEQGDSAMYLCASNRGIPRNNEQFFGPGTRLTVL.

This clone was counted only a few times. The V gene is TRBV25-1, the J gene TRBJ2-7, with 7 positions matching TRBD2. CDR1 and CDR2 from the germline V gene are MGHDK and SYGVNS. The ends lost 4 bases at V and 7 bases at J; junction bases unmatched: 7. CDR3 size: 13 residues. The CDR3 nucleotides are TGTGCCAGCAGTGTGGCGGGAGAGCTTGAGCAGTACTTC. Translated, it gives CASSVAGELEQYF.

Regarding this clone: Mismatch with germline at one junction end may stem from a read error. J is TRBJ2-7 and V is TRBV7-2; D not resolved. This CDR3 region has 13 residues. CDR1 is SGHTA, CDR2 FQGNSA, per germline. This CDR3 reads CASSQSRIAIKNF. Written as DNA, the CDR3 is TGTGCCAGCAGCCAATCCCGTATAGCCATTAAGAACTTC.

This rearrangement joins TRBV19 to TRBJ2-2, with D tentatively TRBD1 (6 bases). Germline lookup yields CDR1 LNHDA and CDR2 SQIVND (reference sequence). The V end was cut by 0 bases, the J end by 7 bases, with 9 bases between. This CDR3 has 14 amino acids. The CDR3 sequence: CASSIEGQVGELFF. CDR3 coding DNA: TGTGCCAGTAGTATAGAGGGACAAGTCGGGGAGCTGTTTTTT.

The CDR3 region is CASTPAGVWETQYF. In DNA, the CDR3 is TGTGCCAGCACCCCAGCGGGGGTTTGGGAGACCCAGTACTTC. This sequence joins TRBV5-8 and TRBJ2-5, with 8 bases aligning to TRBD2. The germline gives CDR1 SGHTS, CDR2 YDEGEE. The V segment lost 6 bases and the J segment 5 bases; nucleotides outside the gene matches: 9. CDR3 length equals 14 residues.

Worth noting for this clone: At one of its ends the junction is not consistent with the germline gene, which may arise from a read error. This rearrangement joins TRBV2 to TRBJ2-4; 9 bases are a match to TRBD1. Germline V CDR1 and CDR2: SNHLY, FYNNEI. The CDR3 length is 16 residues. This CDR3 reads CASSPGQGGAKNIHYF. In nucleotides, the CDR3 is TGTGCCAGCAGTCCGGGACAGGGAGGAGCCAAAAACATTCATTACTTC.

This chain links TRBV19 with TRBJ2-1; D uncertain. CDR1 and CDR2 (germline): LNHDA, SQIVND (reference sequence). V was trimmed by 4 bases and J by 6 bases, leaving 13 bases between them. The CDR3 is 14 amino acids. DNA of the CDR3: TGTGCCAGTAGTACGGAGTCATCTGGCAATGAGCAGTTCTTC. Protein product: CASSTESSGNEQFF.

This clone was found a few times. The chain employs TRBV11-2 and TRBJ1-5; a possible D gene is TRBD1 (6 bases). The CDR3 is 13 amino acids. Germline V lookup: CDR1 SGHAT, CDR2 FQNNGV. Trimming left V 5 bases short and J 7 bases short, with 12 bases between. For the CDR3, the DNA is TGTGCCAGCAGCCCAGGGGCCCACCAGCCCCAGCATTTT. This sequence encodes CASSPGAHQPQHF.

V is TRBV5-1 and J is TRBJ1-2, with a possible D match to TRBD1 (6 bases). V was clipped by 3 bases and J by 5 bases, with 11 bases between them. The germline gives CDR1 SGHRS, CDR2 YFSETQ. This CDR3 is 13 amino acids long. Here the CDR3 reads CASSSQGRYGYTF. CDR3 nucleotide sequence: TGCGCCAGCAGCTCGCAGGGGCGGTATGGCTACACCTTC. Variable domain in full (rest from reference TRBV5-1 and TRBJ1-2): KAGVTQTPRYLIKTRGQQVTLSCSPISGHRSVSWYQQTPGQGLQFLFEYFSETQRNKGNFPGRFSGRQFSNSRSEMNVSTLELGDSALYLCASSSQGRYGYTFGSGTRLTVV.

The count of this clone is one. The chain recombines TRBV7-2 with TRBJ1-2, with a weak D call TRBD1 (5 bases). The ends were cut back, 2 bases at V and 4 bases at J, with 8 bases in the middle. Germline loops: CDR1 SGHTA, CDR2 FQGNSA. CDR3 length: 13 residues. For the CDR3, the DNA is TGTGCCAGCAGCTTACCAGGGCTCTATGGCTACACCTTC. This codes for CASSLPGLYGYTF.

The chain recombines TRBV5-4 with TRBJ1-2; no firm D call. Germline lookup yields CDR1 SGHNT and CDR2 YYREEE (reference sequence). The germline V and J ends were trimmed by 0 bases and 2 bases, with 8 bases remaining between them. CDR3 size: 14 residues. Here the CDR3 reads CASSLVAGNYGYTF. The DNA of the CDR3 is TGTGCCAGCAGCTTGGTGGCAGGCAACTATGGCTACACCTTC.

The gene calls are TRBV27 and TRBJ2-7, with 7 bases fitting TRBD1. V shed 7 bases and J 0 bases; nucleotides not matched to a gene: 6. Germline V gene lookup returns CDR1 MNHEY and CDR2 SMNVEV (reference sequence). The CDR3 extends over 14 amino acids. CDR3 in amino acids: CASNSGTDSYEQYF. CDR3 sequence (DNA): TGTGCCAGCAACTCCGGGACAGACTCCTACGAGCAGTACTTC.

The genes are TRBV6-1 and TRBJ1-1; D perhaps matches TRBD1 (6 bases). V lost 7 bases and J lost 1, with 13 bases in between. CDR1 MNHNS and CDR2 SASEGT come from the germline V gene. This CDR3 has 14 amino acids. CDR3: CASTFNRANTEAFF. The CDR3 nucleotides are TGTGCCAGCACCTTCAACAGGGCGAACACTGAAGCTTTCTTT.

The chain joins TRBV6-6 to TRBJ2-7; 11 bases align to TRBD1. V was clipped by 5 bases and J by 2 bases; unmatched bases: 2. Germline values: CDR1 MNHNY, CDR2 SVGAGI (reference sequence). The CDR3 has 14 amino acids. CDR3 in amino acids: CASSQGQGAYEQYF. The CDR3 DNA reads as TGTGCCAGCAGTCAGGGACAGGGGGCCTACGAGCAGTACTTC.

This clone appeared a single time. The V gene is TRBV4-1, the J gene TRBJ1-2; no reliable D call. This CDR3 is built from 16 residues. CDR1 MGHRA and CDR2 YSYEKL come from the germline V gene. V shed 1 base and J shed 7 bases, with 19 bases lying between them. The CDR3 DNA sequence: TGCGCCAGCAGCCAAGGATCAGGAGGTATACCGCTTGGCTACACCTTC. It codes for CASSQGSGGIPLGYTF.